These 16 T cell receptor beta chains came from one sample sequenced in a study of T-cell reconstitution after alpha-beta-depleted transplantation in children. As it was prepared, the TCRbeta library received unique molecular identifiers. Each CDR3 protein gets one entry after TCRdb re-called the PCR reads with MiXCR. This sample has approximately 230,000 distinct CDR3 sequences, with under 30% found just once. The sample here was PBMCs, mostly from graft donor cells, taken 360 days after TCRalphabeta/CD19-depleted stem cell transplant. Receptors were obtained from a female patient aged 2-9 years who had a stem cell transplant for congenital amegakaryocytic thrombocytopenia, so the T cells may come from the graft donor.

The chain links TRBV28 to TRBJ2-1; a weak D match, TRBD2 (6 bases). CDR1 is MDHEN, CDR2 SYDVKM, per germline. Trimming removed 7 bases from V and 2 bases from J, with 9 bases in between. The CDR3 length is 13 residues. The CDR3 loop reads CASIGGAYNEQFF. The CDR3 region has the DNA TGTGCCAGCATCGGGGGTGCCTACAATGAGCAGTTCTTC. Full variable domain (missing parts from reference TRBV28 and TRBJ2-1): DVKVTQSSRYLVKRTGEKVFLECVQDMDHENMFWYRQDPGLGLRLIYFSYDVKMKEKGDIPEGYSVSREKKERFSLILESASTNQTSMYLCASIGGAYNEQFFGPGTRLTVL.

The rearrangement links TRBV12-3 or TRBV12-4 to TRBJ2-3, with a weak D call TRBD2 (6 bases). Trimming took 6 bases from V and 8 from J, leaving 9 bases between them. The CDR3 length is 11 residues. CDR3 DNA sequence: TGTGCCAGCAGGACTAGTGCTACGCAGTATTTT. This encodes CASRTSATQYF.

The rearrangement joins TRBV7-7 to TRBJ2-2; no firm D call. The CDR3 length is 14 residues. The ends were cut back, 2 bases at V and 1 base at J, with 5 bases in the middle. The germline gives CDR1 SSHAT, CDR2 FNYEAQ (reference sequence). CDR3: CASSLTRNTGELFF. The CDR3 coding sequence is TGTGCCAGCAGCTTAACAAGGAACACCGGGGAGCTGTTTTTT.

This clonotype occurred a few times. The gene calls are TRBV3-1 and TRBJ2-3; unclear D gene. This CDR3 is built from 13 residues. Germline V gene data show CDR1 as LGHDT and CDR2 as YNNKEL (reference sequence). V was trimmed by 0 bases and J by 4 bases, leaving 5 bases between them. This chain's CDR3 is CASSQDLPDTQYF. The CDR3 DNA reads as TGTGCCAGCAGCCAAGACCTGCCAGATACGCAGTATTTT.

This chain uses TRBV5-1 with TRBJ1-6, with D unresolved. CDR3 length equals 15 residues. Germline CDR1 and CDR2: SGHRS and YFSETQ. With 6 bases removed from V and 6 bases from J, the gap between germline ends came to 16 bases. The CDR3 loop is CASKGQNRANSPLHF. DNA for the CDR3: TGCGCCAGCAAGGGTCAAAACAGAGCTAATTCACCCCTCCACTTT.

This clonotype was observed a handful of times. The CDR3 sequence: CASRPLGQGFAYNEQFF. In DNA form, the CDR3 reads TGTGCCAGCAGACCCTTGGGACAGGGGTTCGCCTACAATGAGCAGTTCTTC. The chain combines TRBV12-3 or TRBV12-4 with TRBJ2-1, with 10 bases lining up with TRBD1. The CDR3 length is 17 residues. The V gene end was trimmed by 6 bases and the J gene end by 2 bases; junction bases not matched to a gene: 10.

The chain couples TRBV4-3 to TRBJ1-2; weak D call: TRBD1 (5 bases). In germline, CDR1 is LGHNA, CDR2 YSLEER. V lost 2 bases and J lost 6, with 13 bases in between. This CDR3 is built from 14 residues. The CDR3 region is CASSQTGTQNGYTF. CDR3 DNA: TGCGCCAGCAGCCAAACCGGGACTCAAAATGGCTACACCTTC.

This clonotype was detected only a few times. This sequence joins TRBV5-1 and TRBJ1-1, with a weak D call TRBD1 (5 bases). Looked up from germline, CDR1 is SGHRS and CDR2 is YFSETQ. V was pared by 0 bases and J by 1 base, with 16 bases between. This CDR3 has 17 amino acids. The CDR3 region has the DNA TGCGCCAGCAGCTTGGAAGGGAGGGGCAGACCGAACACTGAAGCTTTCTTT. Translated, it gives CASSLEGRGRPNTEAFF.

This clonotype occurred a few times. The chain uses TRBV7-2 and TRBJ2-3; 9 nucleotides match TRBD2. This CDR3 comprises 17 residues. The trim removed 2 bases at V and 9 bases at J, leaving 15 bases unmatched. Per the germline V gene, CDR1 is SGHTA and CDR2 is FQGNSA. CDR3: CASSLRSWQRGATTQYF. The CDR3, as DNA: TGTGCCAGCAGCTTACGTAGCTGGCAGCGGGGGGCCACGACGCAGTATTTT.

The rearrangement links TRBV12-3 or TRBV12-4 to TRBJ2-7; D may be TRBD1 (5 bases). V was shortened by 2 bases and J by 0 bases, with 8 bases between the two germline ends. The CDR3 runs 14 residues. The CDR3 reads CASSLRGNSYEQYF. CDR3 nucleotides: TGTGCCAGCAGTTTAAGGGGTAACTCCTACGAGCAGTACTTC.

The table lists this clonotype with a few counts. The V and J genes are TRBV2 and TRBJ2-7; D possibly uses TRBD1 or TRBD2 (5 bases each). The CDR3 is 15 amino acids. The ends were cut back, 6 bases at V and 1 base at J, with 16 bases in the middle. The V gene's germline CDR1 is SNHLY and CDR2 FYNNEI. The CDR3: CASSPRDRTSYEQYF. The CDR3 DNA reads as TGTGCCAGCAGCCCCCGGGACCGGACATCCTACGAGCAGTACTTC.

The chain links TRBV5-1 to TRBJ2-5; TRBD1 is a possible D gene (6 bases). Trimming removed 4 bases at V and 5 bases at J, with 27 bases between. CDR1 and CDR2 from the germline V gene are SGHRS and YFSETQ. The CDR3 sequence is 18 residues long. The CDR3 region has the DNA TGCGCCAGCAGCCCGAGACAGGAAAGTAGTTTATTTCCGGAGACCCAGTACTTC. Translation gives CASSPRQESSLFPETQYF. The variable domain in full, completed from reference TRBV5-1 and TRBJ2-5, reads KAGVTQTPRYLIKTRGQQVTLSCSPISGHRSVSWYQQTPGQGLQFLFEYFSETQRNKGNFPGRFSGRQFSNSRSEMNVSTLELGDSALYLCASSPRQESSLFPETQYFGPGTRLLVL.

This clonotype was counted between two and nine times. V gene TRBV6-1 combines with J gene TRBJ2-7, with 7 bases that match TRBD1. V trimming: 6 bases; J trimming: 3 bases; junction bases outside the gene matches: 8. The germline V gene encodes CDR1 MNHNS and CDR2 SASEGT. This CDR3 is 14 amino acids long. CDR3 amino acids: CASRLLQGSYEQYF. CDR3 DNA sequence: TGTGCCAGCAGGCTCCTACAGGGGAGCTACGAGCAGTACTTC.

This clonotype has just a few counts. CDR3 in amino acids: CSVGGGYTGELFF. Written as DNA, the CDR3 is TGCAGCGTTGGAGGGGGGTACACCGGGGAGCTGTTTTTT. The chain links TRBV29-1 to TRBJ2-2, with D perhaps given as TRBD1 or TRBD2 (6 bases each). V lost 4 bases and J lost 3, with 9 bases in between. The CDR3 contains 13 residues. Germline V gene data show CDR1 as SQVTM and CDR2 as ANQGSEA.

V is TRBV14 and J is TRBJ2-2; 9 bases align to TRBD1. V trimming: 4 bases; J trimming: 5 bases; junction bases outside the gene matches: 11. From germline, CDR1 is SGHDN and CDR2 FVKESK. This CDR3 contains 17 residues. The CDR3 region has the DNA TGTGCCAGCAGCCCCAGGGGACAGGGAAGGATAACCGGGGAGCTGTTTTTT. Translated: CASSPRGQGRITGELFF.

J is TRBJ1-2 and V is TRBV4-2, with a tentative D call TRBD1 (5 bases). Germline V CDR1 and CDR2: LGHNA, YNFKEQ. Trimming took off 3 bases at V and 3 bases at J, with 17 bases between the two ends. The CDR3 spans 16 residues. CDR3 protein: CASSQALRDGDYGYTF. The CDR3 DNA sequence: TGTGCCAGCAGCCAGGCCCTCCGGGACGGGGACTATGGCTACACCTTC.